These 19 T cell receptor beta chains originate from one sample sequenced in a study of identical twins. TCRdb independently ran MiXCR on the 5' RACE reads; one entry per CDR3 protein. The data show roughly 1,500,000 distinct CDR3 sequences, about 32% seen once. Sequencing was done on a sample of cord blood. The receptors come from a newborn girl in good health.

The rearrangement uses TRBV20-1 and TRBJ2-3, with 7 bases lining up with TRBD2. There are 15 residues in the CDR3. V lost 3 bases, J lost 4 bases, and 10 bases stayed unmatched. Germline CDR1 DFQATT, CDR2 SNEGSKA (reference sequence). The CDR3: CSASYVGGRSDTQYF. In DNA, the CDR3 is TGCAGTGCTAGTTATGTGGGAGGGAGGTCAGATACGCAGTATTTT.

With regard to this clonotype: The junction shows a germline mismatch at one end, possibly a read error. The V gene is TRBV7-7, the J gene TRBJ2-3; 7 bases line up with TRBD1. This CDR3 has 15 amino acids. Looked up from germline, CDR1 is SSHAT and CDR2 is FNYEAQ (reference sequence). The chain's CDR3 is CASSLGTGEADTQYF. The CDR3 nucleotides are TGTGCTAGCAGCTTAGGCACAGGGGAAGCAGATACGCAGTATTTT.

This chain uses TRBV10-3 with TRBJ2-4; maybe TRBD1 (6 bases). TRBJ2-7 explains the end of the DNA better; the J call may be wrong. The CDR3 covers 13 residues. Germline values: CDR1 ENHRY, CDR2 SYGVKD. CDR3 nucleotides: TGTGCCATCAGTGAAACAGGGTTGGGCGAGCAGTACTTC. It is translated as CAISETGLGEQYF.

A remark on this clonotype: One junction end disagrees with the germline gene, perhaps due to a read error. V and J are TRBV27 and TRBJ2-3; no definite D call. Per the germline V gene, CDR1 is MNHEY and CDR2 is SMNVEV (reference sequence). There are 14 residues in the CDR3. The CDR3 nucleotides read TGTGCCAGCAGCAGAAACGCTAACACAGATGCGCAGTATTTT. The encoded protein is CASSRNANTDAQYF.

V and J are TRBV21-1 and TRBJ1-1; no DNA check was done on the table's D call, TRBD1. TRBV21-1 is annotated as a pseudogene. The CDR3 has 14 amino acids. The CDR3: CASSNTGGDTEAFF. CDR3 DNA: TGTGCCAGCAGCAACACAGGGGGCGACACTGAAGCTTTCTTT.

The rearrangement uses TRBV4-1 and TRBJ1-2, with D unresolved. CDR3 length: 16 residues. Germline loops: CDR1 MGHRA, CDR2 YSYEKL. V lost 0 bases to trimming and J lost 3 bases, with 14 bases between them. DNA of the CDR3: TGCGCCAGCAGCCAAGAGGTGGCAGTCGCCTACTATGGCTACACCTTC. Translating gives CASSQEVAVAYYGYTF.

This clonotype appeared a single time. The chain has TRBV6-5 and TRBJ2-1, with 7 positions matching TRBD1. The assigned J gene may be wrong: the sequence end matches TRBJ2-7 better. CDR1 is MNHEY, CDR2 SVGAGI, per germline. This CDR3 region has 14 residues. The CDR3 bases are TGTGCCAGCAGTTCCCGAGGGGGCAGGTGGGAGCAGTACTTC. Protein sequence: CASSSRGGRWEQYF.

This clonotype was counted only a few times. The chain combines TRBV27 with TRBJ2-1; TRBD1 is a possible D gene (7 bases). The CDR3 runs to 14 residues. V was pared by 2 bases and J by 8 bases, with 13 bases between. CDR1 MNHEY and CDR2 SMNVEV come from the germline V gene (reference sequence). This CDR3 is CASSLGARGDEQFF. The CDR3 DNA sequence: TGTGCCAGCAGTTTAGGGGCCAGGGGGGATGAGCAGTTCTTC.

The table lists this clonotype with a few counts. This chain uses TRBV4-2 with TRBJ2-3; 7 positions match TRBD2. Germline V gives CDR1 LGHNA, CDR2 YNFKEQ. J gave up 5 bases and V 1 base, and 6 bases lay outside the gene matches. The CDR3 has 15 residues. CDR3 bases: TGTGCCAGCAGCCAAGCGGCGGGAGAAAAAGATACGCAGTATTTT. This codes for CASSQAAGEKDTQYF.

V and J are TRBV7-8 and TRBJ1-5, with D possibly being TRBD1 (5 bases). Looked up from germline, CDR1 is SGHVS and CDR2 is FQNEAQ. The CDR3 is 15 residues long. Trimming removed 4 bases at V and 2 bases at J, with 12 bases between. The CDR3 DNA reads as TGTGCCAGCAGCTCGGGGGGGTTTCGCAATCAGCCCCAGCATTTT. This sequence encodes CASSSGGFRNQPQHF.

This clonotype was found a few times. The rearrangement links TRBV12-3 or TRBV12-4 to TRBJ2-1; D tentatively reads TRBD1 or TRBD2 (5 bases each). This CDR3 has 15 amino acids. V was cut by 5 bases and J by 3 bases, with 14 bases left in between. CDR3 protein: CASSTSGRGYNEQFF. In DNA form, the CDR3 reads TGTGCCAGCAGTACGAGCGGTAGGGGCTACAATGAGCAGTTCTTC.

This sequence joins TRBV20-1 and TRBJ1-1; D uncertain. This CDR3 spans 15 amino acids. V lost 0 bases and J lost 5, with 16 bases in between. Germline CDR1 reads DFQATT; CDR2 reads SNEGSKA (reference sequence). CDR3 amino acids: CSARETREWVTEAFF. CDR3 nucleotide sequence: TGCAGTGCTAGAGAGACACGAGAGTGGGTGACTGAAGCTTTCTTT.

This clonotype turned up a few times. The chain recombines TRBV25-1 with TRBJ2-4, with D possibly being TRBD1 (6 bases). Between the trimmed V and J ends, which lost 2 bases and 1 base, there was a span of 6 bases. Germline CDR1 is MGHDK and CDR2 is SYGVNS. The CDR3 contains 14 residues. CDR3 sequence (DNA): TGTGCCAGCAGTGAAGGACAGGCCAAAAACATTCAGTACTTC. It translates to CASSEGQAKNIQYF.

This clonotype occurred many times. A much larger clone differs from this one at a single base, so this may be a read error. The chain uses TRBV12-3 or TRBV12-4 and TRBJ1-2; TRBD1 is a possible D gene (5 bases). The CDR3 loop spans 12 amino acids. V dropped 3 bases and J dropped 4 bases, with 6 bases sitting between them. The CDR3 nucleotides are TGTGCCAGCAGTTTCGGGGCCTATGGCTACACCTTC. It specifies CASSFGAYGYTF.

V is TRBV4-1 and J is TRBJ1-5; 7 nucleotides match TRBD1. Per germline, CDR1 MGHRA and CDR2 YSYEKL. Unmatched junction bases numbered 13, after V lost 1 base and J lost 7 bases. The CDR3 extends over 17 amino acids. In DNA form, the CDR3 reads TGCGCCAGCAGCCAAGTTCCCCGGCGTACAGGGGTCCAGCCCCAGCATTTT. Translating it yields CASSQVPRRTGVQPQHF.

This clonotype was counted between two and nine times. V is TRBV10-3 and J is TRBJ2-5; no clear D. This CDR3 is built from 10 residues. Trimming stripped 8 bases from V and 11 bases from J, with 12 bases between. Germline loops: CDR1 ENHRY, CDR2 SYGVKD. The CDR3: CAIGDNEQYF. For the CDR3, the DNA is TGTGCCATCGGAGACAATGAGCAGTACTTC.

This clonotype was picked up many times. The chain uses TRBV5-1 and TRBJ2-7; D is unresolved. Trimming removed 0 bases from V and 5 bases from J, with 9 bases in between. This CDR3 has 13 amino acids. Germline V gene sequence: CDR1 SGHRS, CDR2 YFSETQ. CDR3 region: CASSLGRGHEQYF. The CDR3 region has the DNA TGCGCCAGCAGCTTGGGTAGAGGCCACGAGCAGTACTTC.

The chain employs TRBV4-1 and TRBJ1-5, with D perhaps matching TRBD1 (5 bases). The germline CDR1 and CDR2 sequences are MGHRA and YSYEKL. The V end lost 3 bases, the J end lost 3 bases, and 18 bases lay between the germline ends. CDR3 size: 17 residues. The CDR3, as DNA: TGCGCCAGCAGCCAGCCGATGGGGCGGCGATCCAATCAGCCCCAGCATTTT. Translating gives CASSQPMGRRSNQPQHF.

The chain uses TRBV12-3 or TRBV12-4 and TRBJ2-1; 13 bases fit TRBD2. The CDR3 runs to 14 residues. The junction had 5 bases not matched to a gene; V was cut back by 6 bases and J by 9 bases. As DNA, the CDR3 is TGTGCCAGCAGAACTAGCGGGGGGGCCATTGAGCAGTTCTTC. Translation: CASRTSGGAIEQFF.